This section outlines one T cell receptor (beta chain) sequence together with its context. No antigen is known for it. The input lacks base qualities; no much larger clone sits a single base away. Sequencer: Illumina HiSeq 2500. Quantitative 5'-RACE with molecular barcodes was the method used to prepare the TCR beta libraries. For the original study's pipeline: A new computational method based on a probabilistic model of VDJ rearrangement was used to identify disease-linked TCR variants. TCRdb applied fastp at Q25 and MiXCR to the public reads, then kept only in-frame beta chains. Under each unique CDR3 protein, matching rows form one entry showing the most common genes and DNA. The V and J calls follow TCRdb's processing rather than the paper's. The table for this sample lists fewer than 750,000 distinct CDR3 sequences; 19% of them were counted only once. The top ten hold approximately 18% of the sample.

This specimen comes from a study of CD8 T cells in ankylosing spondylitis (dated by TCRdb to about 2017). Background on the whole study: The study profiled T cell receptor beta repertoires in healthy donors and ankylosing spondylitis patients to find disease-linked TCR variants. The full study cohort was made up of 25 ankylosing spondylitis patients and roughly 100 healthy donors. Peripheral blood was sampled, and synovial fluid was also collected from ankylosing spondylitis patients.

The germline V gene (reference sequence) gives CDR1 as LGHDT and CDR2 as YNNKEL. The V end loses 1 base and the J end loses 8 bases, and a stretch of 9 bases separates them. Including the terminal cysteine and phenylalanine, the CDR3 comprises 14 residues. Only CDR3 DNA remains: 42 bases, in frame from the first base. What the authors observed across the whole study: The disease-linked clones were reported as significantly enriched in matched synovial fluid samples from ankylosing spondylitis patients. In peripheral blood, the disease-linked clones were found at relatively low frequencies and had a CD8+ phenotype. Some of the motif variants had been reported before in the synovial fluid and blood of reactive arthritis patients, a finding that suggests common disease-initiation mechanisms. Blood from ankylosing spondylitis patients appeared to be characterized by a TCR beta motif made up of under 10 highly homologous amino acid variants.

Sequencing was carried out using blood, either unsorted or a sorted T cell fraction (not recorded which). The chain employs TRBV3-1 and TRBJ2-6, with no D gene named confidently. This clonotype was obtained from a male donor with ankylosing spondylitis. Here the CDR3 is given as CASSQAWGSNVLTF. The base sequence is TGTGCCAGCAGCCAAGCGTGGGGATCCAACGTCCTGACTTTC.